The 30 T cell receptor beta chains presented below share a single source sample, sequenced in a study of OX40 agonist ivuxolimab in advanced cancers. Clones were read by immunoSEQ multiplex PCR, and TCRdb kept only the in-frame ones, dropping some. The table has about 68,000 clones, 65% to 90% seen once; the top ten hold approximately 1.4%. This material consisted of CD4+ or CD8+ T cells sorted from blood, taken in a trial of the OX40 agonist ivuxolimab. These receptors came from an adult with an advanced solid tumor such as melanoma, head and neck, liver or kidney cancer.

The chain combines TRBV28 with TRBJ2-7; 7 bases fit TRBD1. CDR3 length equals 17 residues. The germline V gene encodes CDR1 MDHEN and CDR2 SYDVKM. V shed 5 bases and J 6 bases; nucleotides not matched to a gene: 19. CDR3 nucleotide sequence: TGTGCCAGCAGTCTCAGGGGGAGCGTAAGGCTGACTGGCGAGCAGTACTTC. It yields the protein CASSLRGSVRLTGEQYF.

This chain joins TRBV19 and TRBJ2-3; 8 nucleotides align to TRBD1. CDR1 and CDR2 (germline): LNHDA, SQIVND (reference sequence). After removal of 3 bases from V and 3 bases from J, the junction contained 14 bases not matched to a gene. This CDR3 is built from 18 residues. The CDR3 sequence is CASSMSAGTGVLTDTQYF. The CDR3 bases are TGTGCCAGTAGTATGAGTGCGGGGACAGGTGTGTTGACAGATACGCAGTATTTT.

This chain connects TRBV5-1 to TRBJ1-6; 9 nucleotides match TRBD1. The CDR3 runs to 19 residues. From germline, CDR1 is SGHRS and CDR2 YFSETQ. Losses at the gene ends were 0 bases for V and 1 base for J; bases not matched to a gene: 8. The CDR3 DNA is TGCGCCAGCAGCTTGGAGGGACAGGGTTCAAGTTCCTATAATTCACCCCTCCACTTT. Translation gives CASSLEGQGSSSYNSPLHF.

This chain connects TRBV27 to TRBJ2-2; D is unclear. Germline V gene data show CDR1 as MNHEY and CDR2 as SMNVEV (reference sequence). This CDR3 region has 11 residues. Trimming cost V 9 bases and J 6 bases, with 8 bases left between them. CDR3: CARHLAGELFF. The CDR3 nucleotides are TGTGCCAGGCATCTAGCCGGGGAGCTGTTTTTT.

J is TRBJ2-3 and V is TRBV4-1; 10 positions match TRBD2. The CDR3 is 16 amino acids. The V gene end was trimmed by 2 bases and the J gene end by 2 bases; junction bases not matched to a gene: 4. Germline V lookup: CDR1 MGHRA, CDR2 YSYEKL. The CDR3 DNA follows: TGCGCCAGCAGCCAAAGACTAGCGGGTCTCACAGATACGCAGTATTTT. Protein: CASSQRLAGLTDTQYF.

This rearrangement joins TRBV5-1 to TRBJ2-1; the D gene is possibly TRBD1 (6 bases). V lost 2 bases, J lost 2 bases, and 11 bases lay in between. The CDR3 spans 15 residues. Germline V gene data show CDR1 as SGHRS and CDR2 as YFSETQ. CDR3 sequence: CASSLIGQTYNEQFF. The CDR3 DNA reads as TGCGCCAGCAGCTTAATAGGACAGACCTACAATGAGCAGTTCTTC. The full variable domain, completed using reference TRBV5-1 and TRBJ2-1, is KAGVTQTPRYLIKTRGQQVTLSCSPISGHRSVSWYQQTPGQGLQFLFEYFSETQRNKGNFPGRFSGRQFSNSRSEMNVSTLELGDSALYLCASSLIGQTYNEQFFGPGTRLTVL.

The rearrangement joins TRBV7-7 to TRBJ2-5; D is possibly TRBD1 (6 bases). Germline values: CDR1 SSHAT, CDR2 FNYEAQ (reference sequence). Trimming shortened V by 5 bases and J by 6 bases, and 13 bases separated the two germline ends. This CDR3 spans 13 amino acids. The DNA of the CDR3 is TGTGCCAGCAGCCCCAGCCAGGGGCAGACCCAGTACTTC. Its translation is CASSPSQGQTQYF. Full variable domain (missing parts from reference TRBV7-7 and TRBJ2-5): GAGVSQSPRYKVTKRGQDVTLRCDPISSHATLYWYQQALGQGPEFLTYFNYEAQPDKSGLPSDRFSAERPEGSISTLTIQRTEQRDSAMYRCASSPSQGQTQYFGPGTRLLVL.

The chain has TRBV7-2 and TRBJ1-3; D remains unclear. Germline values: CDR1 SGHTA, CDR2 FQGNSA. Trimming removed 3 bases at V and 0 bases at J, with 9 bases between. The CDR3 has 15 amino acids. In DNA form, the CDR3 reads TGTGCCAGCAGCTTCAAGGGCAACTCTGGAAACACCATATATTTT. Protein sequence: CASSFKGNSGNTIYF.

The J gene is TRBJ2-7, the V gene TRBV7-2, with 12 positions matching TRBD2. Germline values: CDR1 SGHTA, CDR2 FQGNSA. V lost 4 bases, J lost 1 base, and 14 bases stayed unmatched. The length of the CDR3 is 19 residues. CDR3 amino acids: CASSSQRTGLAGPSYEQYF. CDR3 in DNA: TGTGCCAGCAGCTCCCAACGAACTGGACTAGCGGGGCCGTCCTACGAGCAGTACTTC.

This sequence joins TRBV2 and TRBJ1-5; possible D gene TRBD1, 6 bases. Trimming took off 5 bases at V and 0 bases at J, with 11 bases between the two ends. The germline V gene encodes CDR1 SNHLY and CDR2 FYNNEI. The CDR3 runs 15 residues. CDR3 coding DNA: TGTGCCAGCAGTAAGGACAGCAATAGCAATCAGCCCCAGCATTTT. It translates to CASSKDSNSNQPQHF. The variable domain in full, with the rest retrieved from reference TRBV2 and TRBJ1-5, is EPEVTQTPSHQVTQMGQEVILRCVPISNHLYFYWYRQILGQKVEFLVSFYNNEISEKSEIFDDQFSVERPDGSNFTLKIRSTKLEDSAMYFCASSKDSNSNQPQHFGDGTRLSIL.

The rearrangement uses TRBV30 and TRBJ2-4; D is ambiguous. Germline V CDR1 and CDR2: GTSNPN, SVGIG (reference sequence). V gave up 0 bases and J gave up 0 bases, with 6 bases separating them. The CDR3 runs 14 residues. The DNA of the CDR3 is TGTGCCTGGAGTGTGTCAGGAGCCAAAAACATTCAGTACTTC. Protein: CAWSVSGAKNIQYF.

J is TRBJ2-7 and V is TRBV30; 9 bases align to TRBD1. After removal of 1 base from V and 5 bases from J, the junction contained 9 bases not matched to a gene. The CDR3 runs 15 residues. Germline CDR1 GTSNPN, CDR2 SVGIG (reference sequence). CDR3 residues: CAWSAFSGTGNEQYF. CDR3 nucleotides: TGTGCCTGGAGTGCGTTTTCCGGGACAGGGAACGAGCAGTACTTC.

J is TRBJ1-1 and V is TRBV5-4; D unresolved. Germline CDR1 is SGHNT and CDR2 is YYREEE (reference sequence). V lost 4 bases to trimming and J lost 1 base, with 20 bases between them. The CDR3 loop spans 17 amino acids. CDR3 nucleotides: TGTGCCAGCAGCCCGGAGGGTGGGAGTCGGCGGAACACTGAAGCTTTCTTT. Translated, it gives CASSPEGGSRRNTEAFF.

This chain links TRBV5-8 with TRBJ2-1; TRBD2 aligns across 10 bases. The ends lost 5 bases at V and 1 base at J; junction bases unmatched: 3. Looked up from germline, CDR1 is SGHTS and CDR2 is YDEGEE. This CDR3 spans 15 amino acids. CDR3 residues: CASRERGGSYNEQFF. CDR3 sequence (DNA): TGTGCCAGCAGGGAGCGGGGGGGATCCTACAATGAGCAGTTCTTC.

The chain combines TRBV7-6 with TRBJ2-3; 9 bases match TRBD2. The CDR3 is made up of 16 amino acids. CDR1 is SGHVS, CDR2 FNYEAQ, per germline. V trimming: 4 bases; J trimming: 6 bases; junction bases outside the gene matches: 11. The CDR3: CASSSAGGNRRDTQYF. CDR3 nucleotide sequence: TGTGCCAGCAGCTCGGCGGGAGGGAACCGCCGGGATACGCAGTATTTT.

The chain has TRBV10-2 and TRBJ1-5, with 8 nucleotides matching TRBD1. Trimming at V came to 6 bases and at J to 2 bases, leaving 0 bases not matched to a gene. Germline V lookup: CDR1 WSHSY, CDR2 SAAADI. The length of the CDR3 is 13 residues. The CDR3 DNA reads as TGCGCCAGCAGACAGGGGGGCAATCAGCCCCAGCATTTT. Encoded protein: CASRQGGNQPQHF.

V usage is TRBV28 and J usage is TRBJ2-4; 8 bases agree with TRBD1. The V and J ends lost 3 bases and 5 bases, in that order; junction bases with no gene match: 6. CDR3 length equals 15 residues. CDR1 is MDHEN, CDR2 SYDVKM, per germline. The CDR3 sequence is CASSFSTGVQNIQYF. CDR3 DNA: TGTGCCAGCAGTTTCTCGACAGGGGTCCAAAACATTCAGTACTTC.

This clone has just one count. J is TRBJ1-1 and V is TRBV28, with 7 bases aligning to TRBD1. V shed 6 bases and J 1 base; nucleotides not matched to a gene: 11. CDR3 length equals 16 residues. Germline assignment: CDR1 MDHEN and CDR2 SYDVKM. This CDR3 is CASRPQGTLRNTEAFF. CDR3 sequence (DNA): TGTGCCAGCAGACCACAGGGGACCCTGCGGAACACTGAAGCTTTCTTT.

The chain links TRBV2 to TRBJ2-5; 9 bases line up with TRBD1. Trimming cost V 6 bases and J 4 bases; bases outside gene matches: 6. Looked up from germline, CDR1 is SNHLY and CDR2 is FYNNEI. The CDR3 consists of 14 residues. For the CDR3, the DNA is TGTGCCAGCAGACTAACAGGGGGCCTAGAGACCCAGTACTTC. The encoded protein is CASRLTGGLETQYF.

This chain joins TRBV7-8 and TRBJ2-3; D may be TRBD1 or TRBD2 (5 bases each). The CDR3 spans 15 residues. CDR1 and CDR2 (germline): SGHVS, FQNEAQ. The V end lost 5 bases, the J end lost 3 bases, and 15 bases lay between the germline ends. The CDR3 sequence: CASSASGGRTDTQYF. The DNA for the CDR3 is TGTGCCAGCAGCGCCAGTGGGGGAAGGACAGATACGCAGTATTTT.

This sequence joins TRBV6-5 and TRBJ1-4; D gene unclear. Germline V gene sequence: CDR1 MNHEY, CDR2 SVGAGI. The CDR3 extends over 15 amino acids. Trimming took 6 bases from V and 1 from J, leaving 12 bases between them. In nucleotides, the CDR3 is TGTGCCAGCAGATCCCCGGGGTTAACTAATGAAAAACTGTTTTTT. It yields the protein CASRSPGLTNEKLFF.

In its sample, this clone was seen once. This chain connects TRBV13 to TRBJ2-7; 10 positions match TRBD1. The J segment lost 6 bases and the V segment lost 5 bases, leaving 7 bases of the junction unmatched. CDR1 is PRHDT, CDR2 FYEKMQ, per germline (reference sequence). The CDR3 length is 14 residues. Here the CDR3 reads CASSAGQGNGEQYF. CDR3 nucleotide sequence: TGTGCCAGCAGCGCGGGACAGGGGAACGGCGAGCAGTACTTC.

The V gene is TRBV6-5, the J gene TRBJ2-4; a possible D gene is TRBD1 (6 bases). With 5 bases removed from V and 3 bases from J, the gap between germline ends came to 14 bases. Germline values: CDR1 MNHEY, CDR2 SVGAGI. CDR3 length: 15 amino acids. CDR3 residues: CASSHTRDIKNIQYF. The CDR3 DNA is TGTGCCAGCAGTCACACCCGGGACATCAAAAACATTCAGTACTTC.

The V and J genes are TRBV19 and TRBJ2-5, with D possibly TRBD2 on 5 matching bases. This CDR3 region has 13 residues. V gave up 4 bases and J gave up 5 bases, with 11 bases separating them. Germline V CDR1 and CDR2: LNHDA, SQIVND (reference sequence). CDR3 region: CASSSVRGETQYF. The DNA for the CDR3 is TGTGCCAGTAGTAGTGTCCGCGGGGAGACCCAGTACTTC.

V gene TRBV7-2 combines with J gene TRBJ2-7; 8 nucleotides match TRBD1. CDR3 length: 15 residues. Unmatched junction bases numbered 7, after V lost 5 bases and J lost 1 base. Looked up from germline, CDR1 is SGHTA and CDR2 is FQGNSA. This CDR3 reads CASSDPGTGSYEQYF. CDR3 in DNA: TGTGCCAGCAGCGACCCCGGGACAGGATCCTACGAGCAGTACTTC.

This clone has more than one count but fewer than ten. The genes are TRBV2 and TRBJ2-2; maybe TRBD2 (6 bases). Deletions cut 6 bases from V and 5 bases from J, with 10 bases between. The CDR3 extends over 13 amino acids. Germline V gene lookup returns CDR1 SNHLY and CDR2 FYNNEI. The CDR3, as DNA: TGTGCCAGCAGGCCGGGAGAAACCGGGGAGCTGTTTTTT. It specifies CASRPGETGELFF.

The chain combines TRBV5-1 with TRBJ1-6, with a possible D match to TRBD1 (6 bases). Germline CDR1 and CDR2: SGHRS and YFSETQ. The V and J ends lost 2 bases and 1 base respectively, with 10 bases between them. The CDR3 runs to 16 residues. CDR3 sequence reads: CASSLGQGSYNSPLHF. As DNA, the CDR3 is TGCGCCAGCAGCTTAGGGCAGGGGTCCTATAATTCACCCCTCCACTTT.

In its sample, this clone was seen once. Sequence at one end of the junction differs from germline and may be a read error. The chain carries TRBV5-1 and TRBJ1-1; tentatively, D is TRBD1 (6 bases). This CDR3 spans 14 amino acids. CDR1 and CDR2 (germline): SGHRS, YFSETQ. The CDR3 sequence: CASSVELDRGKIVF. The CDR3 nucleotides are TGCGCCAGCAGCGTCGAATTGGACAGAGGGAAGATTGTCTTT.

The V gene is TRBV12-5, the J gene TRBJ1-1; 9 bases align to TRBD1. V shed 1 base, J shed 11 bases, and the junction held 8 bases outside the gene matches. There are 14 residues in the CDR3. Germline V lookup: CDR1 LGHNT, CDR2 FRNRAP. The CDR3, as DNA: TGTGCTAGTGGTTTGGGGGACAGGGCGTTTCACGCTTTCTTT. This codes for CASGLGDRAFHAFF.

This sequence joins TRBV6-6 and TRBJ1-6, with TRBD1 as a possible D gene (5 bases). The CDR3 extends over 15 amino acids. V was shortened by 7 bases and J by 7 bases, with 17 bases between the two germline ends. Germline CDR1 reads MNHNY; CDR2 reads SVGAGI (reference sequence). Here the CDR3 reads CASNTGGGGNSPLHF. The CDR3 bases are TGTGCCAGCAATACGGGGGGAGGTGGCAATTCACCCCTCCACTTT.